The source of this T cell receptor (beta chain) is a study of early T cells in non-severe SARS-CoV-2 infection (dated by TCRdb to the early 2020s). Regarding the complete study: TCR sequencing used bulk RNA from unsorted whole blood, so alpha and beta chains could not be paired.

This clonotype came up once. It lacks a known antigen. Per-base quality was not reported, and no clone a single base away is much larger than it. A single read makes a weak case. Receptor amplification or capture employed 5' RACE. Sequenced on a NextSeq 500. The TCR library protocol attached unique molecular identifiers to individual cDNA molecules to correct for sequencing error and PCR bias. Sequencing covered both TCR alpha and beta chains, and within each sample the abundances of alpha and beta sequences were tightly co-correlated. Per the authors' processing: Decombinator V4 was used to perform V gene, J gene and CDR3 annotation of TCR sequences. TCRs were defined as expanded if a significant change between any two time points was detected under a Poisson model with p below 0.0001. TCR abundances were normalised to the total number of TCRs sequenced in each sample and reported as counts per million. TRAV1-2 paired with TRAJ12, TRAJ20 or TRAJ33 defined MAIT TCRs, while TRAV10 paired with TRAJ18 defined iNKT TCRs. VDJdb, accessed 1 November 2021, was searched for CMV, EBV and SARS-CoV-2 annotated TCRs, excluding TCRs annotated for multiple antigens. TCRdb reprocessing: public reads trimmed at Q25 with fastp, clones called with MiXCR, in-frame beta chains kept. Every CDR3 protein is listed once, alongside the most common genes and DNA of its rows. None of the V and J calls come from the authors' own analysis; TCRdb made them. The table for this sample lists 50,000 to 70,000 distinct CDR3 sequences; more than 8.5% of them were counted only once. The ten largest clones capture approximately 9% of the sample.

A case-control design nested within a healthcare worker cohort in London, UK, was used, with weekly nasopharyngeal swab PCR tests and blood sampling performed. Healthcare workers were recruited during the week of the UK lockdown, between 23 and 31 March 2020, and followed weekly for up to about 15 weeks. Study-wide findings and limitations: Matching against VDJdb was skewed toward anti-spike CD8 responses, likely underestimated virus-specific expansions, and missed private and CD4 specificities.

The CDR3 measures 15 amino acids from cysteine to phenylalanine. The read is trimmed to its CDR3 DNA, 45 bases read in frame from base 1. Taken from the germline V gene (reference sequence), the CDR1 and CDR2 loops are LNHDA and SQIVND. Relative to germline, V is 1 base shorter and J is 3 bases shorter, with 13 bases between their ends. The sequencing sample was made of whole blood. This sequence was found in an adult who was a healthcare worker with PCR-confirmed SARS-CoV-2 infection or an uninfected control (not recorded which). Recombination joined TRBV19 with TRBJ2-7; the D gene lacks a confident call. This receptor carries the CDR3 CASSIAATKYYEQYF. The DNA sequence follows: TGTGCCAGTAGTATAGCAGCGACAAAATACTACGAGCAGTACTTC.